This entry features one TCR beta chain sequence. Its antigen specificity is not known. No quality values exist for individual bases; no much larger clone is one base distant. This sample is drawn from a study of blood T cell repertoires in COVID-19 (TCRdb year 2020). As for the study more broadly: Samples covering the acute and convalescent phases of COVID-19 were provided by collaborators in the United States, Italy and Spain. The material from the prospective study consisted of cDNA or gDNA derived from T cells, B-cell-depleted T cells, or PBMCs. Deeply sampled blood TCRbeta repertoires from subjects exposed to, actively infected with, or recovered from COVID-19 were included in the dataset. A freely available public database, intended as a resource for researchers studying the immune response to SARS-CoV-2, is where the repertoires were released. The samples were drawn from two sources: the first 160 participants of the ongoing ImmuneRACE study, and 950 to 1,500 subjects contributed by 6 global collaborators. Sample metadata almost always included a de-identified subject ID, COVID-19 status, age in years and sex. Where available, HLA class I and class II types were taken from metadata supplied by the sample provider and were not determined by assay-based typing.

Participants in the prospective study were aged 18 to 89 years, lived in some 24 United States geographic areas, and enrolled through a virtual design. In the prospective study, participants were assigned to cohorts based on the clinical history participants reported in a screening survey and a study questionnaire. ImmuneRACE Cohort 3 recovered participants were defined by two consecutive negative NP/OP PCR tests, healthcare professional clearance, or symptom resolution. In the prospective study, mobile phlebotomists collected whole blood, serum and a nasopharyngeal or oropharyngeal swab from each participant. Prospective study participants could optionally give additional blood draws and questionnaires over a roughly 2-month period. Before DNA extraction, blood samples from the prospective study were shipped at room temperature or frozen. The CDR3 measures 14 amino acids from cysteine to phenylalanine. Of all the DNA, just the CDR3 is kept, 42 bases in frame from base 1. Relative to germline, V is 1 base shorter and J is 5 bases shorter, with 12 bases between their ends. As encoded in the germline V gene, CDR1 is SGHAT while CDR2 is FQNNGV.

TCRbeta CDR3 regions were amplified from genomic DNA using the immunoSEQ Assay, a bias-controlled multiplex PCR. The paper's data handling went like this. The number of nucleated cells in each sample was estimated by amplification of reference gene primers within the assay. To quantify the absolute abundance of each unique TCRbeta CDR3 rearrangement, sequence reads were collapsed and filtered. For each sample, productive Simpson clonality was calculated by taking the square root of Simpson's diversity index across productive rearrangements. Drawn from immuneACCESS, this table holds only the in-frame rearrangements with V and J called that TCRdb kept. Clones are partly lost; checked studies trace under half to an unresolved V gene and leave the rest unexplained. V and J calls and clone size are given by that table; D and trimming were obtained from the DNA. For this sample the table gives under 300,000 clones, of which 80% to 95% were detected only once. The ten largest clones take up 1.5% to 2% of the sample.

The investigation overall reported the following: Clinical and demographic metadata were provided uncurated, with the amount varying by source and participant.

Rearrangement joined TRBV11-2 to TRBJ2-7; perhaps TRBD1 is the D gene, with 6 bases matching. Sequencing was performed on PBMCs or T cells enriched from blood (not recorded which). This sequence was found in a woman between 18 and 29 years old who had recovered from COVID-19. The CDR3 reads CASSLGDTLDEQYF. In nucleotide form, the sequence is TGTGCCAGCAGCTTAGGGGACACTTTAGACGAGCAGTACTTC. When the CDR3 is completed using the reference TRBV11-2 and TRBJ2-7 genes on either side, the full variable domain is EAGVAQSPRYKIIEKRQSVAFWCNPISGHATLYWYQQILGQGPKLLIQFQNNGVVDDSQLPKDRFSAERLKGVDSTLKIQPAKLEDSAVYLCASSLGDTLDEQYFGPGTRLTVT.